The 14 T cell receptor beta chains given below trace back to one sample, sequenced in a study of CD8+CD57+ T cells in acquired aplastic anemia. Those patients picked for sequencing had displayed CD8+CD57+ cell expansion on flow cytometry. Both TCR beta VDJ combination and CDR3 sequence profiling were carried out. Genomic DNA was the template for this profiling. TCRdb reprocessed the reads via MiXCR and lists one record per CDR3 protein. The table has just over 450,000 distinct CDR3 sequences, roughly a third seen once; the top ten hold roughly 0.8%. Sample: sorted CD4+, CD8+, or CD8+CD57+ T cells (not recorded which) from PBMCs. These receptors were taken from a human donor with aplastic anemia.

This chain uses TRBV10-3 with TRBJ1-2; D gene ambiguous. This CDR3 is built from 14 residues. The germline V gene encodes CDR1 ENHRY and CDR2 SYGVKD. With 10 bases removed from V and 1 base from J, the gap between germline ends came to 16 bases. The CDR3 DNA reads as TGTGCCAGCCTCTTGGCCCCGGATAACTATGGCTACACCTTC. Translation gives CASLLAPDNYGYTF.

Comment on this clonotype: A much bigger clone sits one base away, suggesting this may be a read error. The V call is TRBV4-2, the J call TRBJ1-6; TRBD1 might be the D (6 bases). This CDR3 region has 14 residues. The germline gives CDR1 LGHNA, CDR2 YNFKEQ. CDR3 in DNA: TGTGCCAGCAGCCAAGAAGGACAGAATTCACCCTTCCACTTT. Translated, it gives CASSQEGQNSPFHF.

CDR3 in DNA: TGTGCCACCAGCAGAGATGCGGGGGGGGACTCGGTGATAGATACGCAGTATTTT. Its translation is CATSRDAGGDSVIDTQYF. The chain recombines TRBV15 with TRBJ2-3; 9 nucleotides agree with TRBD2. J gave up 5 bases and V 0 bases, and 12 bases lay outside the gene matches. The V gene's germline CDR1 is LNHNV and CDR2 YYDKDF (reference sequence). CDR3 length equals 18 residues.

The chain joins TRBV5-1 to TRBJ2-5; 15 bases are shared with TRBD2. V dropped 0 bases and J dropped 5; count of bases not matched to a gene: 2. The CDR3 covers 16 residues. In germline, CDR1 is SGHRS, CDR2 YFSETQ. The CDR3 sequence: CASSLAGTSGGETQYF. The CDR3 coding sequence is TGCGCCAGCAGCTTGGCCGGGACTAGCGGGGGGGAGACCCAGTACTTC.

This clonotype was seen only a few times. The rearrangement uses TRBV11-1 and TRBJ1-3; tentatively, D is TRBD1 (6 bases). The V gene's germline CDR1 is SGHAT and CDR2 FQDESV (reference sequence). Trimming stripped 4 bases from V and 2 bases from J, with 15 bases between. This CDR3 comprises 16 residues. The CDR3: CASSSAGQRTGNTIYF. DNA for the CDR3: TGTGCCAGCAGCTCCGCCGGACAGAGGACTGGAAACACCATATATTTT.

The V call is TRBV2, the J call TRBJ2-1; D may be TRBD2 (7 bases). Germline CDR1 is SNHLY and CDR2 is FYNNEI. V was clipped by 3 bases and J by 7 bases, with 10 bases between them. The CDR3 is 13 amino acids. The CDR3 nucleotides read TGTGCCAGCAGTGAGGGGGGGGCGAATGAGCAGTTCTTC. Translating gives CASSEGGANEQFF.

The sample holds many counts of this clonotype. The CDR3 reads CASSETRREDYEQYF. CDR3 DNA sequence: TGTGCCAGCAGTGAAACCCGCAGGGAGGACTACGAGCAGTACTTC. V gene TRBV25-1 combines with J gene TRBJ2-7; a weak D match, TRBD2 (6 bases). V shed 2 bases and J shed 3 bases, with 14 bases lying between them. This CDR3 spans 15 amino acids. The V gene's germline CDR1 is MGHDK and CDR2 SYGVNS.

The chain couples TRBV11-2 to TRBJ2-2; D gene ambiguous. CDR1 SGHAT and CDR2 FQNNGV come from the germline V gene. The CDR3 totals 16 residues. V was clipped by 1 base and J by 1 base, with 10 bases between them. In nucleotides, the CDR3 is TGTGCCAGCAGCTTAGTCGTTGGGCTGAACACCGGGGAGCTGTTTTTT. As protein: CASSLVVGLNTGELFF. Together with reference TRBV11-2 and TRBJ2-2, the CDR3 gives the full variable domain: EAGVAQSPRYKIIEKRQSVAFWCNPISGHATLYWYQQILGQGPKLLIQFQNNGVVDDSQLPKDRFSAERLKGVDSTLKIQPAKLEDSAVYLCASSLVVGLNTGELFFGEGSRLTVL.

The chain is built from TRBV6-1 and TRBJ1-3; 7 nucleotides agree with TRBD1. With V trimmed by 5 bases and J by 4 bases, 8 bases remained unmatched. Germline loops: CDR1 MNHNS, CDR2 SASEGT. This CDR3 has 15 residues. Here the CDR3 reads CASSRDSRTGNTIYF. CDR3 nucleotides: TGTGCCAGCAGTCGGGACAGCCGGACCGGAAACACCATATATTTT.

Here the CDR3 reads CASARDPLLPLHF. CDR3 bases: TGTGCCAGCGCCCGGGATCCCCTTTTACCCCTCCACTTT. The chain uses TRBV6-1 and TRBJ1-6; no reliable D call. CDR1 is MNHNS, CDR2 SASEGT, per germline. V dropped 8 bases and J dropped 12 bases, with 17 bases sitting between them. This CDR3 is built from 13 residues.

This clonotype was seen repeatedly, ten times or more. The rearrangement links TRBV19 to TRBJ1-5; D uncertain. Germline CDR1 and CDR2: LNHDA and SQIVND (reference sequence). The CDR3 sequence is 12 residues long. Trimming took 4 bases from V and 6 from J, leaving 7 bases between them. CDR3 sequence (DNA): TGTGCCAGTAGTAGAGGGTTTCAGCCCCAGCATTTT. This gives the protein CASSRGFQPQHF.

This clonotype has only a few counts. The V and J genes are TRBV7-2 and TRBJ1-1; D is perhaps TRBD1 (5 bases). The CDR3 consists of 12 residues. From germline, CDR1 is SGHTA and CDR2 FQGNSA. V was trimmed by 6 bases and J by 10 bases, leaving 15 bases between them. This chain's CDR3 is CASSHEGFGAFF. The CDR3 DNA reads as TGTGCCAGCAGTCACGAGGGGTTTGGAGCTTTCTTT.

This clonotype was counted many times. V and J are TRBV20-1 and TRBJ2-7; possible D gene TRBD2, 6 bases. Between the trimmed V and J ends, which lost 6 bases and 5 bases, there was a span of 17 bases. This CDR3 has 13 residues. Per the germline V gene, CDR1 is DFQATT and CDR2 is SNEGSKA (reference sequence). CDR3: CSAKTSGVDEQYF. The CDR3 nucleotides are TGCAGTGCCAAGACATCGGGAGTGGACGAGCAGTACTTC.

This clonotype was counted ten times or more. The chain joins TRBV20-1 to TRBJ1-6; D unresolved. Trimming removed 1 base at V and 8 bases at J, with 15 bases between. Germline values: CDR1 DFQATT, CDR2 SNEGSKA (reference sequence). CDR3 size: 15 residues. Here the CDR3 reads CSARVSGRWDSPLHF. CDR3 nucleotide sequence: TGCAGTGCTAGAGTGAGCGGCAGATGGGATTCACCCCTCCACTTT.